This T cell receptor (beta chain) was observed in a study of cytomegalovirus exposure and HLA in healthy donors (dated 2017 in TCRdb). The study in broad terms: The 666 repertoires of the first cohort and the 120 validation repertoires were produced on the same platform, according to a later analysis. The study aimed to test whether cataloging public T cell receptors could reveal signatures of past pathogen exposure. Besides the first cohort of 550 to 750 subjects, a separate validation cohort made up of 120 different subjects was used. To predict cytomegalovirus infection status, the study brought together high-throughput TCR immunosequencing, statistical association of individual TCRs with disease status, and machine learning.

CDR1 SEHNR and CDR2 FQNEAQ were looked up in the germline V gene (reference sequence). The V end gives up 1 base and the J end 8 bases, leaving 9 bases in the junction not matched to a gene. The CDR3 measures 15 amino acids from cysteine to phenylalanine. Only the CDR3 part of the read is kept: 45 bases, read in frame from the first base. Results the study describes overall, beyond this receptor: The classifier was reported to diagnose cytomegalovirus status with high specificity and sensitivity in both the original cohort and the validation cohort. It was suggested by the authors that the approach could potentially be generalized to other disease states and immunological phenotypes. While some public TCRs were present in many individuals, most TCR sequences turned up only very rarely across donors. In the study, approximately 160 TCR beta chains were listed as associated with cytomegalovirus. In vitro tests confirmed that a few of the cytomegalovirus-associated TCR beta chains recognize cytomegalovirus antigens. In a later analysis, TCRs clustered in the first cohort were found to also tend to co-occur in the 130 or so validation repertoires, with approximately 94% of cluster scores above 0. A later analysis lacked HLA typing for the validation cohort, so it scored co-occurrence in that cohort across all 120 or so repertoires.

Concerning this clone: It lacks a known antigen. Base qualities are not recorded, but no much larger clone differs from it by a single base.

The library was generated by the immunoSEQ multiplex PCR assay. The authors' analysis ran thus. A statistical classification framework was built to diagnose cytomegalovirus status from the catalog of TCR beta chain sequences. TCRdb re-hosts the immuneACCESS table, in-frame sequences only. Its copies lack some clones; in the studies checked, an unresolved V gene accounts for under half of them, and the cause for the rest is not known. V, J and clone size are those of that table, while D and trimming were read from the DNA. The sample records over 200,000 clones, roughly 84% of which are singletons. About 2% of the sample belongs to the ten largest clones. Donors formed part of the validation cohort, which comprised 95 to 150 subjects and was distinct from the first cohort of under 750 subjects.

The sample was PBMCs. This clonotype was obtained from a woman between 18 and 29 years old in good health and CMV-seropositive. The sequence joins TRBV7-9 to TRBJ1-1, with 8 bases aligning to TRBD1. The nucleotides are TGTGCCAGCAGCTTAGGTACAGGGGGAGTCTCCGAAGCTTTCTTT. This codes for CASSLGTGGVSEAFF.